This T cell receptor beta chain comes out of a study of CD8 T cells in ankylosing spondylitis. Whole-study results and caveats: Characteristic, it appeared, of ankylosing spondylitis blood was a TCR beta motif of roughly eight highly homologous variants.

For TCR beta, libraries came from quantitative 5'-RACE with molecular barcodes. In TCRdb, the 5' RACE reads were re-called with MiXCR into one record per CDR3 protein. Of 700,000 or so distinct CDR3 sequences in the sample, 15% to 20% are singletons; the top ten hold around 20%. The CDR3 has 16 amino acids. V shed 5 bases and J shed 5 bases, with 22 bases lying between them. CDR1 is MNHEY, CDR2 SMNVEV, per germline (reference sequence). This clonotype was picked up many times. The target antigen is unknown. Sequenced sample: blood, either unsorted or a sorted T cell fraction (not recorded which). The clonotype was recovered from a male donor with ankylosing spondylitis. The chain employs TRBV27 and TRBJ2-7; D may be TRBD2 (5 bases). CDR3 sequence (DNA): TGTGCCAGCAGTGGGTCCTACGGACTCGAGCCTGACGAGCAGTACTTC. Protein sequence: CASSGSYGLEPDEQYF.